This TCR beta chain was identified during a study of T cells in Graves' hyperthyroidism and ophthalmopathy. The CDR3 has 15 residues. V was trimmed by 3 bases and J by 2 bases, leaving 10 bases between them. In germline, CDR1 is KGHSH, CDR2 LQKENI. Amplification of TCR beta CDR3 regions used RNA as the template. TCR CDR3 regions were first amplified by RT-PCR with HTBI primers. TCRdb fed the multiplex PCR reads into MiXCR, producing one record per CDR3 protein. The sample has 530,000 or so distinct CDR3 sequences; roughly a quarter are singletons. Individuals with ophthalmopathy presented a Clinical Activity Score of at least 3, a NOSPECS grade of at least 4 and a duration under 3 months. Patients with uncontrolled infections, other autoimmune diseases, pregnancy or lactation were excluded. Together with thyroid ultrasound, orbital computed tomography, serum thyroxine and TRAb, clinical symptoms were used for diagnoses.

This clonotype has at least ten counts. This TCR derives from a woman aged 25 to 39 with Graves' ophthalmopathy. J is TRBJ2-2 and V is TRBV18; maybe TRBD1 (5 bases). Sequenced: blood. The CDR3 region has the DNA TGTGCCAGCTCACCGAGGACACTAAACACCGGGGAGCTGTTTTTT. Its protein is CASSPRTLNTGELFF.